This T cell receptor (beta chain) is from a study of cytomegalovirus exposure and HLA in healthy donors (dated by TCRdb to the late 2010s). The study in broad terms: According to an earlier analysis of around 600 of the donors, about 170 million T cells yielded 90 million to 130 million unique TCR beta sequences and 276 Gb of sequence data. Typing coverage varied by locus: roughly 629-640 donors for A, B, C, DRB1 and DQB1; more than 500 for DQA1; more than 600 for DPA1; approximately 490 for DPB1. High-throughput TCR immunosequencing, statistical association of individual TCRs with disease status, and machine learning were combined to predict cytomegalovirus infection status. Among the roughly 430 genotyped donors, approximately 77% belonged to the genetic ancestry cluster associated with self-reported Caucasian donors. Every repertoire in the discovery cohort had been generated on one and the same sequencing platform. A handful of DR-DQ haplotypes were handled as single units for association and clustering because linkage in the cohort was strong. The T cell repertoires of around 730 subjects were profiled by immunosequencing and related to cytomegalovirus serostatus. Genome-wide SNP genotypes for about 60% of the roughly 700 donors were used in a later genetic analysis, which treated that subset as a discovery cohort. Besides the first cohort of roughly 700 subjects, a separate validation cohort made up of over a hundred different subjects was used. Both class I and class II loci were covered by HLA typing, at four-digit resolution. The study aimed to test whether cataloging public T cell receptors could reveal signatures of past pathogen exposure. Alongside the repertoire data, information on donor age, sex, ethnicity and CMV serostatus was compiled. Rather than using new phenotypic data, the later analysis identified candidate immune exposures from TCR beta sequences and from how often those sequences occurred across donors. Among some 410 genotyped donors of the cohort, an average of around 240,000 unique TCR beta nucleotide sequences were sequenced per donor, roughly 18% of them non-productive. About 280 gigabases of sequencing data and around 85 million unique TCR sequences made up an early release that covered over 550 HLA-typed donors. An earlier analysis of around 580 of the donors used high-throughput TCR beta sequencing to judge whether each TCR beta V gene segment behaved as functional or pseudogenic. A later analysis re-examined previously published TCR beta repertoires from about 670 donors and added high-resolution HLA genotyping to investigate patterns of TCR occurrence.

The cohort consisted of some 670 healthy bone marrow donors. Cohort members were all nominally healthy when sampled, although unrecorded immune exposures were likely present. The donor was CMV seronegative and belonged to the group of around 400 seronegative cohort members. Every donor gave a peripheral blood sample, and the peripheral blood mononuclear cells from that sample were used for TCR beta sequencing. Genomic DNA was extracted from the blood cell samples with the Qiagen DNeasy Blood Extraction Kit. According to the germline V gene (reference sequence), CDR1 reads LNHDA and CDR2 reads SQIVND. There are 13 amino acids in the CDR3, from cysteine to phenylalanine inclusive. The sequence is cut down to CDR3 DNA, 39 bases in frame from base 1. Between the V and J ends, shortened by 3 bases and 8 bases respectively, the junction contains 13 bases. The protocol used for the library was the immunoSEQ multiplex PCR assay. For the multiplex PCR, a mixture combining 60 forward primers for TCR Vbeta segments and 13 reverse primers for TCR Jbeta segments was used. The CDR3 region of rearranged TCR beta genes was amplified from genomic DNA with a multiplex PCR assay. Amplified TCR beta libraries were sequenced as 87-base-pair reads on the Illumina HiSeq System. As for how the authors treated the data: In a later analysis, some 80 million unique TCR beta chains were counted across the roughly 700 repertoires, and about 10 million of these chains were shared by at least two donors. Raw reads were error-corrected and collapsed into unique sequences by a nearest-neighbor algorithm in which closely related sequences were merged to remove PCR and sequencing errors. V, D and J gene segments were assigned by aligning CDR3 sequences to IMGT reference sequences. Each retained sequence needed at least a six-nucleotide match to both a V gene segment and a J gene segment. A rearrangement counted as productive if the CDR3 had no stop codons and remained in frame with V and J, and every other rearrangement counted as non-productive. CDR3 was defined by IMGT convention, running from the second conserved V-encoded cysteine to the conserved J-encoded phenylalanine. The earlier analysis of some 600 of the donors excluded sequences that lacked an unambiguous match to a single V gene segment. An earlier analysis of around 600 of the donors classified V segments as functional when productive rearrangements were above 56.7% and as segregating when the standard deviation between donors was above 5%. To diagnose cytomegalovirus status from the catalog of TCR beta chain sequences, a statistical classification framework was built. In a later analysis, V and J genes were assigned by comparing TCR nucleotide sequences against IMGT/GENE-DB human TR gene sequences. A later analysis assigned CDR3 sequences and most-parsimonious VDJ recombination scenarios with the TCRdist pipeline. In a later analysis, each TCR beta chain was defined by its CDR3 amino acid sequence together with its V-gene family, and reads without a unique V-gene family were excluded. As a way to deal with suspected cross-contamination and a sequencing artifact, a later analysis dropped hundreds of nucleotide sequences that were highly shared and had low generation probability. In a later analysis, a clonal expansion index for each public chain was calculated from normalized within-repertoire ranks of inferred template counts. In a later analysis, generation probabilities were computed using a VDJ recombination model fitted to out-of-frame rearrangements, and the results were checked against IGoR. A later analysis scored TCR-TCR, TCR-HLA and TCR-CMV co-occurrence with hypergeometric tests, applying a repertoire-size bias correction to TCR pairs. A later analysis estimated false discovery rates by permuting HLA or CMV assignments 20 times. In a later analysis, co-occurring TCRs were grouped using DBSCAN, and TCRdist sequence similarity was added for clustering within HLA-allele-positive subsets. Repertoires with fewer than 30,000 or more than 120,000 public chains were left out of co-occurrence clustering, as were five repertoires with anomalous nucleotide sharing. TCRdb mirrors the immuneACCESS table, restricted to in-frame sequences. Some clones are absent from its copies; in checked studies, under half trace to an unresolved V gene, and the reason for the others is unknown. V and J calls and clone size are copied from that table; D and trimming were computed from the DNA. This sample has about 200,000 clones in its table, and 75% to 85% of those were observed once. 2.5% to 3.5% of the sample comes from the top ten.

Points on this clone: This receptor's antigen is unknown. Per-nucleotide qualities are absent, and no much larger clonotype sits a single base away.

The full study reports these points: Sequencing depth was assumed to be roughly uniform across donors in the presence/absence analyses, though that assumption may not hold. In a later genetic analysis, fewer N-insertions in productive TCRs were reported among donors in an Asian-associated ancestry cluster than the roughly 700-donor mean. CMV serostatus was the only immune exposure information available for the cohort. Because HLA typing was missing for some donors at each locus, association tests included only the typed subset. At a false discovery rate of 0.05, a later analysis linked 15,000 to 20,000 TCR beta sequences to specific HLA alleles. V-gene and J-gene trimming of TCR beta chains was associated with a missense DCLRE1C variant in a later genetic analysis, and the association was replicated in an independent cohort. In a later analysis, TCR association rates were found to vary across HLA loci, with the most associated TCRs seen for DRB1 alleles and the fewest for HLA-C alleles. A further reported finding was that TCR beta sequences accurately predicted the HLA-A and HLA-B alleles for most subjects in the first cohort. A later analysis found that HLA-associated TCR beta chains were more clonally expanded and had lower generation probabilities than equally common non-associated chains. Linkage disequilibrium might explain the correlated functional status among segregating V segments, but an unknown experimental factor could not be ruled out. Some IMGT-functional V segments, including TRBV6-2 and TRBV6-3, could not be told apart with the 87-base-pair reads, so those segments were excluded. Three of the identified cytomegalovirus-associated TCR beta chains were confirmed in vitro to be specific for cytomegalovirus antigens. According to a later analysis, most CMV-associated TCR beta chains appeared to be HLA-restricted, and the HLA associations seemed to be driven largely by CMV exposure. Because counts were too low, roughly 16 rarely observed V segments, including chromosome 9 orphons, were left out of the earlier analysis of some 640 of the donors. The sequencing pipeline was judged likely to have produced a cluster of highly shared sequence variants as a technical artifact. When HLA alleles, especially DR and DQ, strongly co-occurred, TCR associations were difficult to assign to individual alleles. The authors suggested that the approach could potentially be generalized to other disease states and immunological phenotypes. An earlier analysis of 587 of the donors showed that most TCR beta V segments appeared in productive rearrangements either about 87% or about 30% of the time, which broadly matched IMGT annotations. In a later analysis, several top co-occurrence clusters were reported to appear linked to parvovirus B19, influenza, CMV and Epstein-Barr virus. Most TCR sequences were observed very rarely across donors, whereas some public TCRs were present in many individuals. A total of 150 or so TCR beta chains were listed by the study as associated with cytomegalovirus. Only TCR beta chains were sequenced in this cohort, and the absence of alpha or paired-chain data limited detectable features. The classifier was reported to diagnose cytomegalovirus status with high specificity and sensitivity in both the original cohort and the validation cohort.

The sequence came from a woman between 40 and 55 years old in good health and CMV-seronegative. The sequencing sample was made of PBMCs. The sequence joins TRBV19 to TRBJ1-2; the D gene identity is not certain. The bases are TGTGCCAGTAGTATTAGCCGAATCTACGGCTACACCTTC. It specifies CASSISRIYGYTF.